The 7 T cell receptor beta chains below were found in one sample sequenced in a study of T-cell memory formation after mild COVID-19. TCRdb processed the 5' RACE reads anew with MiXCR; each CDR3 protein has one entry. The sample lists hundreds of thousands of distinct CDR3 sequences, roughly 25% occurring once. Specimen: PBMCs or a T cell subset sorted from them (not recorded which). These receptors were obtained from an adult woman who had mild COVID-19 (a few samples of this study predate the infection). Cell type and time point are not known.

This clonotype was seen at least ten times. The junction shows a germline mismatch at one end, possibly a read error. The rearrangement links TRBV5-1 to TRBJ2-3; D not resolved. From germline, CDR1 is SGHRS and CDR2 YFSETQ. This CDR3 spans 12 amino acids. The CDR3 here is CASSLLTDTQYF. The CDR3 nucleotides are TGTGCCAGCAGCTTGCTGACAGATACGCAGTATTTT.

This clonotype turned up a few times. This chain links TRBV11-3 with TRBJ2-6; D ambiguous. V lost 6 bases to trimming and J lost 3 bases, with 3 bases between them. Germline assignment: CDR1 SGHNT and CDR2 YENEEA. The CDR3 spans 12 residues. CDR3 DNA: TGTGCCAGCAGTCATGGGGCCAACGTCCTGACTTTC. This sequence encodes CASSHGANVLTF.

This clonotype was seen a few times. The CDR3 is CSASRQANTGELFF. CDR3 nucleotides: TGCAGTGCTAGTCGGCAAGCGAACACCGGGGAGCTGTTTTTT. The J gene is TRBJ2-2, the V gene TRBV20-1; no clear D gene. Trimming removed 3 bases at V and 0 bases at J, with 8 bases between. CDR1 is DFQATT, CDR2 SNEGSKA, per germline (reference sequence). The CDR3 is 14 residues long.

The rearrangement joins TRBV6-5 to TRBJ1-2, with a possible D match to TRBD1 (5 bases). Trimming removed 4 bases at V and 8 bases at J, with 17 bases between. Germline V gene sequence: CDR1 MNHEY, CDR2 SVGAGI. The CDR3 is 14 residues long. This chain's CDR3 is CASSFSGDASGYTF. CDR3 sequence (DNA): TGTGCCAGCAGTTTTTCCGGGGACGCAAGCGGCTACACCTTC.

This clonotype has a handful of counts. The rearrangement links TRBV7-2 to TRBJ2-3, with D hard to call. CDR1 SGHTA and CDR2 FQGNSA come from the germline V gene. V was trimmed by 5 bases and J by 7 bases, leaving 10 bases between them. The CDR3 extends over 12 amino acids. The CDR3 sequence: CASSALMNTQYF. The CDR3 DNA is TGTGCCAGCAGCGCGCTCATGAATACGCAGTATTTT.

This clonotype was counted only a few times. V usage is TRBV15 and J usage is TRBJ2-5, with a weak D call TRBD2 (6 bases). Trimming cost V 1 base and J 4 bases, with 10 bases left between them. Germline lookup yields CDR1 LNHNV and CDR2 YYDKDF (reference sequence). This CDR3 has 14 amino acids. Here the CDR3 DNA reads TGTGCCACCAGCAGAGGGCGGGAACCAGAGACCCAGTACTTC. It specifies CATSRGREPETQYF.

The gene calls are TRBV24-1 and TRBJ2-3; 7 positions match TRBD2. Unmatched junction bases numbered 13, after V lost 4 bases and J lost 4 bases. The CDR3 loop spans 17 amino acids. Germline V gene data show CDR1 as KGHDR and CDR2 as SFDVKD. As DNA, the CDR3 is TGTGCCACCAGTGAATACTCACTAGCGAAGATGGCAGATACGCAGTATTTT. Translated, it gives CATSEYSLAKMADTQYF.